This paragraph reports one T cell receptor beta chain. Trimming took 6 bases from V and 1 from J; bases not matched to a gene: 7. This CDR3 contains 16 residues. CDR1 MNHEY and CDR2 SMNVEV come from the germline V gene (reference sequence). The source of the sample is a study of blood T cell repertoires in COVID-19. Study in general: The samples span acute and convalescent COVID-19 from the United States, Italy and Spain.

Data came from immunoSEQ multiplex PCR; TCRdb stores just in-frame clones and leaves some out. The sample consists of approximately 190,000 clones, 86% of them appearing once. The sample taken for sequencing was PBMCs or T cells enriched from blood (not recorded which). The TCR comes from a woman aged 40 to 50 in a cohort exposed to, infected with or recovered from COVID-19 (not recorded which). This chain joins TRBV27 and TRBJ1-1; 11 bases fit TRBD1. The CDR3 loop reads CASSTWDRGTNTEAFF. The DNA of the CDR3 is TGTGCCAGCAGCACCTGGGACAGGGGGACGAACACTGAAGCTTTCTTT.